Following are 26 T cell receptor beta chains from one sample sequenced in a study of T-cell memory formation after mild COVID-19 (dated by TCRdb to the early 2020s). The protocol used for the library was 5' RACE. Sequenced using an Illumina NovaSeq 6000. TCRdb passed the public sequencing reads through fastp at Q25 and MiXCR, retaining productive beta sequences. When rows share a CDR3 protein, they turn into one entry using the most common DNA and genes. Within this sample are some 330,000 distinct CDR3 sequences, with 21% of them counted one time only. The ten largest account for approximately 12% of the sample. Material: PBMCs or a T cell subset sorted from them (not recorded which). Every receptor here comes from an adult woman who had mild COVID-19 (a few samples of this study predate the infection). The sample titles of this study are shuffled in the database, so cell type and time point are left out; the donor was told from shared clones.

The rearrangement joins TRBV5-4 to TRBJ2-7; D is possibly TRBD1 (5 bases). This CDR3 has 15 amino acids. Germline CDR1 SGHNT, CDR2 YYREEE (reference sequence). Trimming removed 3 bases from V and 2 bases from J, with 15 bases in between. CDR3 protein: CASSSRVGPTYEQYF. In DNA form, the CDR3 reads TGTGCCAGCAGCTCCAGGGTAGGGCCTACCTACGAGCAGTACTTC.

The V call is TRBV11-2, the J call TRBJ1-5, with D unclear. The V gene lost 5 bases and the J gene lost 3 bases, with 17 bases spanning the gap. The CDR3 is 16 residues long. Germline V gene lookup returns CDR1 SGHAT and CDR2 FQNNGV. CDR3 sequence: CASSPALTAINQPQHF. The CDR3 DNA reads as TGTGCCAGCAGCCCAGCCTTGACGGCAATCAATCAGCCCCAGCATTTT.

The rearrangement links TRBV6-1 to TRBJ2-7, with unresolved D. Trimming left V 2 bases short and J 5 bases short, with 7 bases between. Germline V gene data show CDR1 as MNHNS and CDR2 as SASEGT. The CDR3 consists of 12 residues. CDR3 DNA: TGTGCCAGCAGTGAATATAGGGACGAGCAGTACTTC. Translating it yields CASSEYRDEQYF.

The V call is TRBV4-1, the J call TRBJ1-3; no clear D. The germline V and J ends were trimmed by 5 bases and 11 bases, with 16 bases remaining between them. Per germline, CDR1 MGHRA and CDR2 YSYEKL. CDR3 length equals 13 residues. CDR3 region: CASSAAPSYSIYF. CDR3 nucleotides: TGCGCCAGCAGCGCTGCTCCCAGTTATTCCATATATTTT.

This clonotype occurred a few times. V gene TRBV18 combines with J gene TRBJ2-7, with D possibly matching TRBD1 (5 bases). V lost 1 base and J 5 bases, leaving 12 bases between the germline ends. CDR1 is KGHSH, CDR2 LQKENI, per germline. The CDR3 totals 14 residues. The CDR3: CASSPRQGSHEQYF. The CDR3 region has the DNA TGTGCCAGCTCACCACGGCAGGGTTCCCACGAGCAGTACTTC.

In this sample, this clonotype turned up a few times. The chain links TRBV4-2 to TRBJ2-2, with 14 nucleotides matching TRBD2. Looked up from germline, CDR1 is LGHNA and CDR2 is YNFKEQ. V was clipped by 4 bases and J by 6 bases; unmatched bases: 4. This CDR3 spans 16 amino acids. The CDR3 DNA is TGTGCCAGCAGCCCCGGACTAGCGGGGGGTGCCGGGGAGCTGTTTTTT. Its translation: CASSPGLAGGAGELFF.

The chain is built from TRBV5-1 and TRBJ2-1, with D unclear. CDR1 is SGHRS, CDR2 YFSETQ, per germline. Trimming shortened V by 2 bases and J by 5 bases, and 14 bases separated the two germline ends. The CDR3 is 15 amino acids. Written as DNA, the CDR3 is TGCGCCAGCAGCTTTGAGGTTTTGAAAAACAATGAGCAGTTCTTC. Translated, it gives CASSFEVLKNNEQFF.

This clonotype showed up just a few times. The gene calls are TRBV5-8 and TRBJ2-1, with TRBD1 matching 11 bases. Germline V gives CDR1 SGHTS, CDR2 YDEGEE. CDR3 length: 13 amino acids. Losses at the gene ends were 6 bases for V and 9 bases for J; bases not matched to a gene: 5. The CDR3 protein is CASIGQGASEQFF. The CDR3 DNA reads as TGTGCCAGCATTGGACAGGGGGCAAGTGAGCAGTTCTTC.

This clonotype showed up many times. The chain links TRBV5-5 to TRBJ2-1, with 8 bases that match TRBD2. This CDR3 comprises 17 residues. J lost 5 bases, V lost 0 bases, and 10 bases had no gene match. The V gene's germline CDR1 is SGHKS and CDR2 YYEKEE (reference sequence). CDR3 DNA: TGTGCCAGCAGCTTGGCCGGGGGGGGACCCCGGGACAATGAGCAGTTCTTC. Amino acids: CASSLAGGGPRDNEQFF.

J is TRBJ2-6 and V is TRBV7-8; the D gene is possibly TRBD1 (6 bases). V was trimmed by 0 bases and J by 0 bases, leaving 12 bases between them. CDR1 is SGHVS, CDR2 FQNEAQ, per germline. The CDR3 is 18 amino acids. CDR3 in amino acids: CASSLARRGGSGANVLTF. Written as DNA, the CDR3 is TGTGCCAGCAGCTTAGCTCGTAGAGGGGGCTCTGGGGCCAACGTCCTGACTTTC. Full variable domain (outside the CDR3, taken from reference TRBV7-8 and TRBJ2-6): GAGVSQSPRYKVAKRGQDVALRCDPISGHVSLFWYQQALGQGPEFLTYFQNEAQLDKSGLPSDRFFAERPEGSVSTLKIQRTQQEDSAVYLCASSLARRGGSGANVLTFGAGSRLTVL.

CDR3 sequence: CASSGGTAQETQYF. CDR3 nucleotide sequence: TGCGCCAGCAGCGGAGGGACAGCTCAAGAGACCCAGTACTTC. The chain employs TRBV5-1 and TRBJ2-5, with a weak D call TRBD1 (7 bases). The CDR3 spans 14 residues. Looked up from germline, CDR1 is SGHRS and CDR2 is YFSETQ. V gave up 4 bases and J gave up 2 bases, with 12 bases separating them.

This chain connects TRBV2 to TRBJ1-5; 9 nucleotides line up with TRBD1. Germline CDR1 SNHLY, CDR2 FYNNEI. The length of the CDR3 is 14 residues. After removal of 6 bases from V and 6 bases from J, the junction contained 6 bases not matched to a gene. DNA of the CDR3: TGTGCCAGCAGGGAGGACAGGGGAGGTCAGCCCCAGCATTTT. Translating it yields CASREDRGGQPQHF.

The chain uses TRBV24-1 and TRBJ2-1; D gene unclear. This CDR3 contains 14 residues. The V gene lost 0 bases and the J gene lost 11 bases, with 13 bases spanning the gap. Germline CDR1 and CDR2: KGHDR and SFDVKD. The CDR3 DNA is TGTGCCACCAGTGATTTGGAGCTCCGGGTCAAGCAGTTCTTC. Translating gives CATSDLELRVKQFF.

The chain combines TRBV7-2 with TRBJ2-3; D remains unclear. Germline loops: CDR1 SGHTA, CDR2 FQGNSA. The germline V and J ends were trimmed by 2 bases and 1 base, with 13 bases remaining between them. The CDR3 sequence is 16 residues long. The CDR3: CASSLTVLPGTDTQYF. Written as DNA, the CDR3 is TGTGCCAGCAGCTTAACAGTCCTCCCGGGCACAGATACGCAGTATTTT.

The gene calls are TRBV12-3 or TRBV12-4 and TRBJ2-1, with D possibly being TRBD2 (5 bases). Trimming took off 2 bases at V and 3 bases at J, with 5 bases between the two ends. This CDR3 region has 13 residues. The CDR3 bases are TGTGCCAGCAGTTTACGGGACTACAATGAGCAGTTCTTC. This gives the protein CASSLRDYNEQFF.

This clonotype has only a few counts. The chain recombines TRBV18 with TRBJ2-3; TRBD1 aligns across 8 bases. The CDR3 loop spans 16 amino acids. CDR1 and CDR2 (germline): KGHSH, LQKENI. V was pared by 0 bases and J by 2 bases, with 4 bases of the junction left unmatched. The CDR3: CASSPPRTGITDTQYF. For the CDR3, the DNA is TGTGCCAGCTCACCACCGAGGACAGGGATCACAGATACGCAGTATTTT.

In its sample, this clonotype was seen a few times. The genes are TRBV4-3 and TRBJ1-1, with TRBD1 matching 8 bases. CDR1 and CDR2 (germline): LGHNA, YSLEER. Unmatched junction bases numbered 6, after V lost 0 bases and J lost 3 bases. This CDR3 contains 16 residues. CDR3 protein: CASSQESRTGYTEAFF. As DNA, the CDR3 is TGCGCCAGCAGCCAAGAGTCGAGGACAGGGTACACTGAAGCTTTCTTT.

The chain couples TRBV12-3 or TRBV12-4 to TRBJ1-2; no firm D call. Trimming took off 1 base at V and 3 bases at J, with 9 bases between the two ends. There are 14 residues in the CDR3. The CDR3 bases are TGTGCCAGCAGTTTAGGGGGATGGTACTATGGCTACACCTTC. It specifies CASSLGGWYYGYTF.

In its sample, this clonotype was seen a few times. J is TRBJ2-1 and V is TRBV24-1; D call uncertain. Deletions cut 5 bases from V and 7 bases from J, with 11 bases between. The CDR3 length is 13 residues. Per germline, CDR1 KGHDR and CDR2 SFDVKD. CDR3 in amino acids: CATSVGIKNEQFF. CDR3 nucleotide sequence: TGTGCCACCAGTGTAGGAATTAAGAATGAGCAGTTCTTC.

This clonotype was seen a single time. The V call is TRBV2, the J call TRBJ1-2; D may be TRBD1 (5 bases). The CDR3 has 13 amino acids. V was cut by 8 bases and J by 4 bases, with 14 bases left in between. Germline loops: CDR1 SNHLY, CDR2 FYNNEI. This CDR3 is CASAKGPSYGYTF. The CDR3 DNA is TGTGCCAGCGCGAAGGGACCGTCCTATGGCTACACCTTC.

The chain links TRBV3-1 to TRBJ2-2; perhaps TRBD1 as D (6 bases). This CDR3 comprises 14 residues. CDR1 is LGHDT and CDR2 is YNNKEL in the germline V gene (reference sequence). V lost 2 bases and J 5 bases, leaving 9 bases between the germline ends. CDR3 amino acids: CASSQNRVTGELFF. DNA of the CDR3: TGTGCCAGCAGCCAAAACAGGGTTACCGGGGAGCTGTTTTTT. Based on the CDR3 plus reference TRBV3-1 and TRBJ2-2, the full variable domain is DTAVSQTPKYLVTQMGNDKSIKCEQNLGHDTMYWYKQDSKKFLKIMFSYNNKELIINETVPNRFSPKSPDKAHLNLHINSLELGDSAVYFCASSQNRVTGELFFGEGSRLTVL.

This clonotype was seen more than once but under ten times. The J gene is TRBJ1-6, the V gene TRBV27; the match to TRBD1 covers 7 bases. Looked up from germline, CDR1 is MNHEY and CDR2 is SMNVEV (reference sequence). The CDR3 runs 14 residues. Trimming took 5 bases from V and 7 from J; bases not matched to a gene: 5. The CDR3 is CASSHLQGNSPLHF. The CDR3 nucleotides are TGTGCCAGCAGTCATCTACAGGGGAATTCACCCCTCCACTTT.

This clonotype has just a few counts. This chain links TRBV2 with TRBJ2-1; D call uncertain. CDR3 length: 13 amino acids. CDR1 and CDR2 from the germline V gene are SNHLY and FYNNEI. V was shortened by 7 bases and J by 5 bases, with 12 bases between the two germline ends. In DNA, the CDR3 is TGTGCCAGCACCCAGGATAGGGACAATGAGCAGTTCTTC. This translates into CASTQDRDNEQFF.

The table lists this clonotype with a few counts. The rearrangement uses TRBV6-6 and TRBJ2-7; 8 bases map to TRBD1. V trimming: 6 bases; J trimming: 0 bases; junction bases outside the gene matches: 4. The CDR3 consists of 14 residues. Germline V gene data show CDR1 as MNHNY and CDR2 as SVGAGI (reference sequence). The CDR3 sequence: CASRGQGTSYEQYF. As DNA, the CDR3 is TGTGCCAGCAGAGGACAGGGAACCTCCTACGAGCAGTACTTC.

The rearrangement uses TRBV7-8 and TRBJ1-2, with D maybe TRBD1 (6 bases). Trimming removed 4 bases at V and 0 bases at J, with 9 bases between. The CDR3 loop spans 14 amino acids. The germline V gene encodes CDR1 SGHVS and CDR2 FQNEAQ. In nucleotides, the CDR3 is TGTGCCAGCAGCTCGGACAGCTCTAACTATGGCTACACCTTC. Protein product: CASSSDSSNYGYTF. Complete variable domain (other parts from reference TRBV7-8 and TRBJ1-2): GAGVSQSPRYKVAKRGQDVALRCDPISGHVSLFWYQQALGQGPEFLTYFQNEAQLDKSGLPSDRFFAERPEGSVSTLKIQRTQQEDSAVYLCASSSDSSNYGYTFGSGTRLTVV.

The V call is TRBV20-1, the J call TRBJ2-7, with D possibly matching TRBD2 (5 bases). CDR1 DFQATT and CDR2 SNEGSKA come from the germline V gene (reference sequence). This CDR3 comprises 13 residues. V lost 5 bases and J lost 1, with 12 bases in between. DNA for the CDR3: TGCAGTGCTGAGGCAGGAGGTTCCTACGAGCAGTACGTC. This translates into CSAEAGGSYEQYV.